A selection of T cell receptor beta chains follows, all from one sample in a study of T cell responses to AZD1222 COVID-19 vaccine. Assay: immunoSEQ multiplex PCR; the TCRdb copy retains only in-frame clones and omits some. The repertoire consists of around 140,000 clones, with about nine tenths occurring once and the leading ten covering roughly 5%. The sequencing here drew on peripheral blood, taken on day 0 of AZD1222 vaccination. The receptor source for this set is an adult in good health. CDR3s include the opening cysteine and the closing phenylalanine or tryptophan. The D gene is left open where the match is weak. Rows give clone size only sometimes, using once, few, many, or a class for an expanded clone.

cdr3_aa	cdr3_nt	v_call	d_call	clone_size	j_call
CASGLETRTGNFSYEQYF	TGTGCTAGTGGTTTGGAAACCAGGACAGGGAACTTCTCCTACGAGCAGTACTTC	TRBV12-5	TRBD1	once	TRBJ2-7
CASSAVGGGTYEQYF	TGTGCCAGCAGCGCCGTTGGGGGCGGGACCTACGAGCAGTACTTC	TRBV5-6	-	few	TRBJ2-7
CASSIEDEAFF	TGTGCCAGCAGCATAGAGGATGAAGCTTTCTTT	TRBV7-2	-	-	TRBJ1-1
CASSASHLVAPHGYTF	TGTGCCAGCAGTGCTTCCCACCTGGTTGCCCCTCATGGCTACACCTTC	TRBV6-1	-	-	TRBJ1-2
CASSQDSWGTQYF	TGCGCCAGCAGCCAAGACTCTTGGGGTACGCAGTATTTT	TRBV4-1	-	once	TRBJ2-3
CASSTGSNTEAFF	TGTGCCAGCAGCACGGGGTCAAACACTGAAGCTTTCTTT	TRBV6-2/TRBV6-3	-	once	TRBJ1-1
CASSFGGAREKLFF	TGCGCCAGCAGCTTCGGAGGGGCGCGTGAAAAACTGTTTTTT	TRBV5-1	-	-	TRBJ1-4
CASSFLGTGGESYEQYF	TGTGCCAGCAGCTTTCTTGGGACAGGGGGCGAGTCCTACGAGCAGTACTTC	TRBV5-5	TRBD1	-	TRBJ2-7
CASSGWGSGRAYEQYF	TGTGCCAGCAGCGGTTGGGGGTCGGGACGAGCCTACGAGCAGTACTTC	TRBV4-2	-	-	TRBJ2-7
CASSLALSPQHF	TGTGCCAGCAGTTTGGCCCTTTCGCCCCAGCATTTT	TRBV28	-	-	TRBJ1-5
CASSLRGAQEAFF	TGCGCCAGCAGCTTGAGGGGAGCCCAAGAGGCTTTCTTT	TRBV5-1	-	-	TRBJ1-1
CASSPAWGTSGRQETQYF	TGTGCCAGCAGCCCGGCCTGGGGGACTAGCGGGAGGCAAGAGACCCAGTACTTC	TRBV3-1/TRBV3-2	TRBD2	once	TRBJ2-5
CASSNPWEGDYGYTF	TGTGCCAGTAGTAACCCTTGGGAGGGGGACTATGGCTACACCTTC	TRBV19	-	-	TRBJ1-2
CASSLGQLEQYF	TGTGCCAGCAGCTTAGGGCAGCTCGAGCAGTACTTC	TRBV7-9	-	-	TRBJ2-7
CASSEWTGYNTGELFF	TGTGCCAGCAGCGAATGGACAGGGTATAACACCGGGGAGCTGTTTTTT	TRBV9	TRBD1	-	TRBJ2-2
CASSSRQGGSYEQYF	TGTGCCAGCAGTTCCCGCCAGGGCGGGTCCTACGAGCAGTACTTC	TRBV6-2/TRBV6-3	-	-	TRBJ2-7
CASRPTFKPYEQYF	TGTGCCAGCAGGCCTACCTTCAAGCCCTACGAGCAGTACTTC	TRBV2	-	-	TRBJ2-7
CASSRDRGRETQYF	TGTGCCAGTAGTCGCGACAGGGGGCGAGAGACCCAGTACTTC	TRBV19	TRBD1	-	TRBJ2-5
CASSQDRTSGGGSTDTQYF	TGTGCCAGCAGCCAAGATCGGACTAGCGGGGGGGGAAGCACAGATACGCAGTATTTT	TRBV3-1/TRBV3-2	TRBD2	-	TRBJ2-3
CATRLAGGYEQYF	TGTGCCACAAGACTAGCGGGGGGTTACGAGCAGTACTTC	TRBV4-2	TRBD2	-	TRBJ2-7
CASSVDYEQFF	TGTGCCAGCAGCGTAGACTATGAGCAGTTCTTC	TRBV9	-	-	TRBJ2-1
CASSTPQGLTAFF	TGCGCCAGCAGCACCCCACAGGGTTTAACAGCTTTCTTT	TRBV5-1	-	-	TRBJ1-1
CSAFNNEQFF	TGCAGTGCTTTCAACAATGAGCAGTTCTTC	TRBV20-1	-	-	TRBJ2-1
CASSLALAGSDTQYF	TGTGCCAGCAGCTTAGCGCTAGCGGGTTCGGATACGCAGTATTTT	TRBV7-9	TRBD2	-	TRBJ2-3
CASSLPGSSYEQYF	TGTGCCAGCAGCTTACCGGGTTCCTCCTACGAGCAGTACTTC	TRBV11-2	-	once	TRBJ2-7
CASSLGTGGGNEKLFF	TGTGCCAGCAGCCTCGGGACAGGGGGCGGTAATGAAAAACTGTTTTTT	TRBV3-1/TRBV3-2	TRBD1	-	TRBJ1-4
CASSPRNPEDEAFF	TGTGCCAGTAGTCCTCGTAACCCTGAGGATGAAGCTTTCTTT	TRBV19	-	-	TRBJ1-1
CASSPTGIGELFF	TGTGCCAGCAGCCCAACAGGAATCGGGGAGCTGTTTTTT	TRBV7-6	-	-	TRBJ2-2
CASSHVQGVVGYTF	TGTGCCAGCAGCCACGTACAGGGGGTGGTTGGCTACACCTTC	TRBV14	TRBD1	-	TRBJ1-2
CASSLFTPQASYNEQFF	TGTGCCAGCAGTTTATTTACCCCTCAGGCTTCCTACAATGAGCAGTTCTTC	TRBV27	-	once	TRBJ2-1
CASSPPGFTEAFF	TGTGCCAGCAGTCCACCGGGGTTCACTGAAGCTTTCTTT	TRBV6-2/TRBV6-3	-	-	TRBJ1-1